This record concerns one TCR beta chain sequence. Its cognate antigen has yet to be identified. No per-base quality is available; no much larger clone lies one base away. TCRbeta CDR3 regions were amplified from genomic DNA by means of the immunoSEQ Assay, a bias-controlled multiplex PCR. As for the authors' bioinformatics: Within the assay, amplification of reference gene primers was used to estimate how many nucleated cells each sample contained. To quantify the absolute abundance of each unique TCRbeta CDR3 rearrangement, sequence reads were collapsed and filtered. For each sample, productive Simpson clonality was calculated as the square root of Simpson's diversity index across productive rearrangements. The clones in this table, taken by TCRdb from immuneACCESS, are in-frame only. Not every clone is retained; where verified, under half of the shortfall comes from an unresolved V gene, and the cause of the rest is unknown. For V, J and clone size, that table is used; D and trimming come from the DNA. The sample yields 240,000 or so clones; about four fifths were counted once. Around 7.5% of the sample comes from the top ten.

This sample is drawn from a study of blood T cell repertoires in COVID-19 (dated by TCRdb to the early 2020s). In terms of the full investigation: Samples from collaborators originated in the United States, Italy and Spain and spanned both the acute and convalescent phases of COVID-19. Deeply sampled blood TCRbeta repertoires from subjects exposed to, actively infected with, or recovered from COVID-19 were included in the dataset. The sample metadata nearly always contained a de-identified subject ID, COVID-19 status, age in years and sex. A freely available public database, intended as a resource for researchers studying the immune response to SARS-CoV-2, is where the repertoires were released. Where available, HLA class I and class II types were obtained from metadata supplied by the sample provider rather than from assay-based typing. Samples were obtained from the ongoing ImmuneRACE study (first 160 participants) and from over 1,000 subjects provided by 6 global collaborators. The prospective study material was composed of cDNA or gDNA derived from T cells, B-cell-depleted T cells, or PBMCs. Results and caveats for the whole study, not just this receptor: The amount of clinical and demographic metadata varied by source and participant and was provided uncurated.

At one collaborating source in Seattle, patients were enrolled during active infection and were followed longitudinally through the course of disease. Each collaborating institution followed its own protocols to collect whole blood in K2EDTA tubes. For TCRbeta analysis, collaborators shipped samples in one of three forms: frozen whole blood, isolated PBMCs, or DNA extracted from either of those sample types. The CDR3 sequence holds 15 residues, the cysteine and phenylalanine included. Left in the record is the CDR3 DNA by itself, 45 bases read in frame from the first base. At the junction V is shortened by 2 bases and J by 5 bases, with 12 bases in between. The germline V gene gives CDR1 as SGHTA and CDR2 as FQGTGA.

Sequenced input: peripheral blood. This TCR was recovered from a woman older than 75 with COVID-19, enrolled during active disease. Recombination linked TRBV7-3 to TRBJ2-2; the D gene is possibly TRBD2, with 6 bases matching. CDR3 loop: CASSLDGSGTGELFF. The DNA sequence follows: TGTGCCAGCAGCTTAGACGGGAGTGGGACCGGGGAGCTGTTTTTT.